This T cell receptor beta chain was recorded in a study of beta chain features in type 1 diabetes. Study-wide points: Among all four CD4+ subsets, Type 1 diabetes patients had TCRB CDR3s that were moderately but significantly shorter.

The entirety of the isolated RNA underwent reverse transcription, so expressed TCRB transcripts were sequenced. Generated by immunoSEQ multiplex PCR, the TCRdb table keeps only in-frame clones and is missing some. The table includes about 650,000 clones, over 10% detected once. Turning to this clone: Its antigen remains unknown.

The source is a man under 40 with type 1 diabetes. The sequenced sample consisted of naive CD4+ T cells from blood.

The CDR3, as DNA: TGTGCCAGCAGCTTGCGGAGGGCGACTAACTATGGCTACACCTTC. Its protein product is CASSLRRATNYGYTF. This rearrangement joins TRBV5-4 to TRBJ1-2; D is uncertain. There are 15 residues in the CDR3. Deletions cut 1 base from V and 0 bases from J, with 10 bases between. The germline gives CDR1 SGHNT, CDR2 YYREEE (reference sequence).